This T cell receptor (beta chain) derives from a study of patients and donors after allogeneic stem cell transplantation. A single record per CDR3 protein comes from TCRdb applying MiXCR to the RT-PCR reads. The table shows some 150,000 distinct CDR3 sequences, with roughly two fifths occurring only once. V shed 5 bases, J shed 2 bases, and the junction held 8 bases outside the gene matches. CDR1 is SGHVS, CDR2 FQNEAQ, per germline. This CDR3 spans 15 amino acids. The sample was blood, either unsorted or a sorted T cell fraction (not recorded which). The sequence was collected from a human donor who was either an allogeneic HSCT recipient or a stem cell or donor lymphocyte infusion donor (not recorded which). It is not recorded whose cells these are; they may come from a transplant donor. The chain uses TRBV7-8 and TRBJ1-1; TRBD1 matches at 7 bases. The CDR3 loop is CASSTLTGRNTEAFF. Written as DNA, the CDR3 is TGTGCCAGCAGCACCCTGACAGGGCGAAACACTGAAGCTTTCTTT.